The clone carrying this TCR beta chain has only a few counts. The authors ran a second PCR of 7 to 11 cycles using a sample-barcoded 5' primer and a J-beta primer mix. A single record per CDR3 protein comes from TCRdb applying MiXCR to the 5' RACE reads. In the table there are 650,000 to 1,000,000 distinct CDR3 sequences, under 40% of which are singletons. Trimming stripped 6 bases from V and 3 bases from J, with 7 bases between. The CDR3 is made up of 11 amino acids. Germline CDR1 and CDR2: DFQATT and SNEGSKA (reference sequence). This sample is part of a study of blood T cells in healthy people across ages.

The sequencing sample was made of blood. This sequence joins TRBV20-1 and TRBJ2-3; a weak D match, TRBD1 (6 bases). This TCR came from a man younger than 35 in good health. The CDR3 protein is CSAGQTDTQYF. The CDR3 region has the DNA TGCAGTGCCGGACAGACAGATACGCAGTATTTT.